These 18 T cell receptor beta chains came from one sample sequenced in a study of blood T cell repertoires in COVID-19. Here immunoSEQ multiplex PCR was the method, and the copy in TCRdb shows in-frame clones only, minus some. Found here are around 72,000 clones, approximately 92% of them singletons; the top ten hold around 13%. The sequenced sample was peripheral blood. Receptors originate from a human donor with active COVID-19. The donor label of this sample is uncertain.

The chain links TRBV19 to TRBJ1-2, with D possibly TRBD1 on 6 matching bases. Germline V gives CDR1 LNHDA, CDR2 SQIVND (reference sequence). Trimming removed 6 bases at V and 4 bases at J, with 18 bases between. There are 15 residues in the CDR3. The CDR3 nucleotides read TGTGCCAGTAGGGTCGTCCAGAGAGGGGGCTATGGCTACACCTTC. This encodes CASRVVQRGGYGYTF.

V gene TRBV6-5 combines with J gene TRBJ2-2; possible D gene TRBD1, 5 bases. Trimming shortened V by 2 bases and J by 1 base, and 8 bases separated the two germline ends. CDR3 length equals 15 residues. Germline CDR1 and CDR2: MNHEY and SVGAGI. The CDR3, as DNA: TGTGCCAGCAGTTACCGGACAAGGAACACCGGGGAGCTGTTTTTT. Residues: CASSYRTRNTGELFF.

This sequence joins TRBV7-2 and TRBJ2-3; TRBD1 matches 7 bases. Germline CDR1 is SGHTA and CDR2 is FQGNSA. The CDR3 consists of 15 residues. V shed 5 bases, J shed 5 bases, and the junction held 10 bases outside the gene matches. The CDR3 sequence: CASSQIPRGRDTQYF. In DNA form, the CDR3 reads TGTGCCAGCAGCCAGATACCTAGGGGGCGAGATACGCAGTATTTT.

The chain combines TRBV15 with TRBJ2-1, with a tentative D call TRBD2 (5 bases). The CDR3 consists of 17 residues. Trimming took off 1 base at V and 0 bases at J, with 13 bases between the two ends. Germline CDR1 is LNHNV and CDR2 is YYDKDF (reference sequence). CDR3 in amino acids: CATSRADSQSSYNEQFF. DNA for the CDR3: TGTGCCACCAGCAGAGCGGACTCCCAGAGCTCCTACAATGAGCAGTTCTTC.

The rearrangement uses TRBV3-1 (or the pseudogene TRBV3-2) and TRBJ1-4; TRBD1 aligns across 10 bases. There are 16 residues in the CDR3. Looked up from germline, CDR1 is LGHDT and CDR2 is YNNKEL (reference sequence). The V and J ends lost 1 base and 3 bases, in that order; junction bases with no gene match: 2. The CDR3 sequence: CASSQGGQGPNEKLFF. DNA of the CDR3: TGTGCCAGCAGCCAAGGGGGACAGGGGCCTAATGAAAAACTGTTTTTT.

The CDR3 nucleotides are TGTGCCAGCAGCCGCTCCCGGGGGGGGCAGATCTACGAGCAGTACTTC. Protein product: CASSRSRGGQIYEQYF. The chain links TRBV11-2 to TRBJ2-7, with 8 bases aligning to TRBD2. The CDR3 has 16 residues. V was pared by 5 bases and J by 3 bases, with 12 bases of the junction left unmatched. In germline, CDR1 is SGHAT, CDR2 FQNNGV.

The CDR3 sequence: CASRNRQLGALGYTF. In nucleotides, the CDR3 is TGTGCCAGCAGAAACCGACAGCTCGGTGCCCTTGGCTACACCTTC. V is TRBV5-8 and J is TRBJ1-2, with D maybe TRBD1 (5 bases). V lost 5 bases and J lost 7, with 21 bases in between. Per germline, CDR1 SGHTS and CDR2 YDEGEE. The CDR3 has 15 residues.

There are a few counts of this clone. The chain is built from TRBV12-5 and TRBJ1-2, with TRBD1 identical over 7 bases. The CDR3 runs to 13 residues. Losses at the gene ends were 5 bases for V and 8 bases for J; bases not matched to a gene: 8. CDR1 and CDR2 from the germline V gene are LGHNT and FRNRAP. The CDR3 loop is CASGPRQGEGYTF. CDR3 in DNA: TGTGCTAGTGGTCCCCGACAGGGTGAAGGCTACACCTTC.

The rearrangement joins TRBV10-1 to TRBJ2-5, with 8 bases identical to TRBD2. This CDR3 is 15 amino acids long. Germline assignment: CDR1 WNHNN and CDR2 SYGVQD (reference sequence). V lost 2 bases and J lost 3; bases outside the gene matches: 5. CDR3 protein: CASSEEGAGEETQYF. For the CDR3, the DNA is TGCGCCAGCAGTGAGGAGGGAGCGGGAGAAGAGACCCAGTACTTC.

This clone was seen just once. This rearrangement joins TRBV7-2 to TRBJ2-1; D uncertain. The V and J ends lost 5 bases and 7 bases respectively, with 12 bases between them. Germline values: CDR1 SGHTA, CDR2 FQGNSA. The CDR3 has 13 amino acids. The CDR3 DNA reads as TGTGCCAGCAGCCCCTCTCTCGGGAATGAGCAGTTCTTC. Translated, it gives CASSPSLGNEQFF.

The genes are TRBV6-2 or TRBV6-3 and TRBJ2-5; D gene uncertain. Germline V CDR1 and CDR2: MNHEY, SVGEGT. The CDR3 spans 13 residues. The V end was cut by 4 bases, the J end by 1 base, with 7 bases between. The CDR3, as DNA: TGTGCCAGCAGTTCCACGGTCCAAGAGACCCAGTACTTC. This gives the protein CASSSTVQETQYF.

The rearrangement joins TRBV10-1 to TRBJ2-7, with 13 bases fitting TRBD2. The germline V gene has CDR1 WNHNN and CDR2 SYGVQD (reference sequence). V gave up 2 bases and J gave up 0 bases; unmatched junction bases: 7. This CDR3 spans 18 amino acids. The CDR3 coding sequence is TGCGCCAGCAGTGAGACACCCGGGACTAGCGGGGTCTCCTACGAGCAGTACTTC. This sequence encodes CASSETPGTSGVSYEQYF.

The chain has TRBV18 and TRBJ1-1; no definite D call. The CDR3 extends over 14 amino acids. The germline CDR1 and CDR2 sequences are KGHSH and LQKENI. V was cut by 5 bases and J by 4 bases, with 14 bases left in between. As DNA, the CDR3 is TGTGCCAGCTCAACGTCTCGACAAGGCACTGAAGCTTTCTTT. Translation: CASSTSRQGTEAFF. Using reference TRBV18 and TRBJ1-1 for the parts outside the CDR3, the full variable domain is NAGVMQNPRHLVRRRGQEARLRCSPMKGHSHVYWYRQLPEEGLKFMVYLQKENIIDESGMPKERFSAEFPKEGPSILRIQQVVRGDSAAYFCASSTSRQGTEAFFGQGTRLTVV.

V gene TRBV19 combines with J gene TRBJ1-5, with D uncertain. CDR1 and CDR2 from the germline V gene are LNHDA and SQIVND (reference sequence). The CDR3 extends over 13 amino acids. V lost 8 bases to trimming and J lost 3 bases, with 11 bases between them. CDR3 coding DNA: TGTGCCAGTGCAAGGAGCGTCAATCAGCCCCAGCATTTT. Its protein is CASARSVNQPQHF.

CDR3 amino acids: CASTPGLAGVNIQYF. CDR3 nucleotide sequence: TGTGCCAGCACCCCGGGACTAGCGGGAGTGAACATTCAGTACTTC. This sequence joins TRBV6-2 or TRBV6-3 and TRBJ2-4, with 14 bases fitting TRBD2. J gave up 7 bases and V 7 bases, and 6 bases lay outside the gene matches. The CDR3 runs to 15 residues. The germline CDR1 and CDR2 sequences are MNHEY and SVGEGT.

V usage is TRBV4-2 and J usage is TRBJ2-1, with 7 bases lining up with TRBD2. V gave up 7 bases and J gave up 6 bases; unmatched junction bases: 18. CDR1 and CDR2 from the germline V gene are LGHNA and YNFKEQ. The CDR3 has 17 amino acids. CDR3 protein: CASNRALAGLDANEQFF. The CDR3 DNA reads TGTGCCAGCAACCGAGCCTTAGCGGGTTTAGATGCCAATGAGCAGTTCTTC.

This clone was picked up one time. V usage is TRBV5-5 and J usage is TRBJ2-3, with D unresolved. Germline values: CDR1 SGHKS, CDR2 YYEKEE (reference sequence). V lost 5 bases, J lost 0 bases, and 19 bases lay in between. The CDR3 sequence is 17 residues long. CDR3 residues: CASSPGEAALSTDTQYF. In DNA form, the CDR3 reads TGTGCCAGCAGTCCCGGTGAGGCGGCACTTAGCACAGATACGCAGTATTTT. Variable domain in full (rest from reference TRBV5-5 and TRBJ2-3): DAGVTQSPTHLIKTRGQQVTLRCSPISGHKSVSWYQQVLGQGPQFIFQYYEKEERGRGNFPDRFSARQFPNYSSELNVNALLLGDSALYLCASSPGEAALSTDTQYFGPGTRLTVL.

The V and J genes are TRBV4-1 and TRBJ2-5; the match to TRBD1 covers 8 bases. The germline V gene encodes CDR1 MGHRA and CDR2 YSYEKL. V was pared by 5 bases and J by 4 bases, with 12 bases of the junction left unmatched. The CDR3 has 16 amino acids. CDR3 amino acids: CASSLHMTGETETQYF. The DNA of the CDR3 is TGCGCCAGCAGCTTACACATGACAGGGGAGACAGAGACCCAGTACTTC.